This T cell receptor (beta chain) comes out of a study of Graves' ophthalmopathy and Graves' hyperthyroidism. About the research overall: Peripheral blood sampling preceded any treatment and occurred at initial diagnosis.

Beta-chain TCR CDR3 regions were amplified from RNA transcripts. An opening RT-PCR round employed HTBI primers and preceded a second-round multiplex PCR. MiXCR, run by TCRdb on the multiplex PCR reads, gives a single entry per CDR3 protein. The sample records over 150,000 distinct CDR3 sequences, 30% to 45% being singletons. CDR3 length: 22 residues. Losses at the gene ends were 2 bases for V and 3 bases for J; bases not matched to a gene: 23. Germline V gene sequence: CDR1 MDHEN, CDR2 SYDVKM. Lactation, pregnancy, uncontrolled infections and other autoimmune diseases were all grounds for excluding patients. Diagnosis relied on clinical symptoms, serum thyroxine, TRAb, thyroid ultrasound and orbital computed tomography. The authors used Ficoll-Paque density gradient centrifugation to separate PBMCs. The input was 8.5 to 10 ml of fresh peripheral blood. This clonotype came up many times.

The sequenced material came from peripheral blood. The clonotype comes from a woman between 40 and 50 years old with Graves' ophthalmopathy. This chain links TRBV28 with TRBJ2-5; TRBD1 aligns across 11 bases. For the CDR3, the DNA is TGTGCCAGCAGTTTACCCGGGACAGGGGGTTTCGGAGTGCTCCGGAGGGAAGAGACCCAGTACTTC. Translated, it gives CASSLPGTGGFGVLRREETQYF.